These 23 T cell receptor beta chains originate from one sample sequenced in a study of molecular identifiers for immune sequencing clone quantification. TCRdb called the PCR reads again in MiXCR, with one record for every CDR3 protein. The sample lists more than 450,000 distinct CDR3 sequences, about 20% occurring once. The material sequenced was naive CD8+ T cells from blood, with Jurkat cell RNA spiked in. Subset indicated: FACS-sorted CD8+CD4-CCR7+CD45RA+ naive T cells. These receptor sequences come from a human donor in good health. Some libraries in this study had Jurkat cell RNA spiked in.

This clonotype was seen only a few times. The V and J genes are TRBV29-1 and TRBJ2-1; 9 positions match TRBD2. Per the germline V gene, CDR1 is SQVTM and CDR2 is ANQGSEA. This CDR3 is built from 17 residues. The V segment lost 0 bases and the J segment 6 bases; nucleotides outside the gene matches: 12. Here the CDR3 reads CSVEDGLAGLGVNEQFF. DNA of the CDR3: TGCAGCGTTGAAGATGGCCTAGCGGGACTGGGGGTCAATGAGCAGTTCTTC.

In DNA form, the CDR3 reads TGCAGTGCTAGAGATCTGGGAGGGTCACCCCTCCACTTT. This codes for CSARDLGGSPLHF. The gene calls are TRBV20-1 and TRBJ1-6; D is undetermined. The germline V and J ends were trimmed by 0 bases and 10 bases, with 10 bases remaining between them. The CDR3 runs to 13 residues. Germline assignment: CDR1 DFQATT and CDR2 SNEGSKA (reference sequence).

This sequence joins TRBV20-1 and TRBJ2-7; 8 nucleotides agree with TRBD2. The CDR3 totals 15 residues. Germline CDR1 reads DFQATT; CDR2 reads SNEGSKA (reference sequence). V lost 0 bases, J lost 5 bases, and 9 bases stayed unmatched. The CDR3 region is CSAREESGSVHEQYF. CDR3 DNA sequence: TGCAGTGCTAGAGAAGAAAGCGGGAGTGTCCACGAGCAGTACTTC.

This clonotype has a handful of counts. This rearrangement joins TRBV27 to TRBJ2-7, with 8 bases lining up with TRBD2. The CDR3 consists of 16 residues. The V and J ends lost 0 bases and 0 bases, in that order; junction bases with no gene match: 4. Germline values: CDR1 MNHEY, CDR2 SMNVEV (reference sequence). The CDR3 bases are TGTGCCAGCAGTTTATCTACTAGCGGTAGCTCCTACGAGCAGTACTTC. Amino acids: CASSLSTSGSSYEQYF.

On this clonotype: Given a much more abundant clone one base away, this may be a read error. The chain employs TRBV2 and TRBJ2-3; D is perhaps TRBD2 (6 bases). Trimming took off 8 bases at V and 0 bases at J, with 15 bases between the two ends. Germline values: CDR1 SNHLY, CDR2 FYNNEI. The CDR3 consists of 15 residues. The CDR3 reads CASGGGTLSTDTQYF. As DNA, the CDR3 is TGTGCCAGCGGGGGAGGTACCCTTAGCACAGATACGCAGTATTTT.

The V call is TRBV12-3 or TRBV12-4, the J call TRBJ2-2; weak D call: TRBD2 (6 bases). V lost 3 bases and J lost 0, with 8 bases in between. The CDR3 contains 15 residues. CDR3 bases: TGTGCCAGCAGTTTCGTAGCGGCGAACACCGGGGAGCTGTTTTTT. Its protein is CASSFVAANTGELFF.

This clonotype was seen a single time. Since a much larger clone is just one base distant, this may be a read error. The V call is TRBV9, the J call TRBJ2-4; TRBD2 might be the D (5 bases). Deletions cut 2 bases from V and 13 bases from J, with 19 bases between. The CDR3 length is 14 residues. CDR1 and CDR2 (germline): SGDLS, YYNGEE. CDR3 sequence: CASSVSDYTYPQYF. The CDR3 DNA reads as TGTGCCAGCAGCGTTAGTGACTACACCTACCCACAGTACTTC.

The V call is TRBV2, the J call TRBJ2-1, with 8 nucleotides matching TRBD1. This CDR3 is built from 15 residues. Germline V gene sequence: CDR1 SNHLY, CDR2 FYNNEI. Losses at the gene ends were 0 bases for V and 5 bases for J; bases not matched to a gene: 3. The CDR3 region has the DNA TGTGCCAGCAGTGAAGCTGGACAGGGTAACAATGAGCAGTTCTTC. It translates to CASSEAGQGNNEQFF.

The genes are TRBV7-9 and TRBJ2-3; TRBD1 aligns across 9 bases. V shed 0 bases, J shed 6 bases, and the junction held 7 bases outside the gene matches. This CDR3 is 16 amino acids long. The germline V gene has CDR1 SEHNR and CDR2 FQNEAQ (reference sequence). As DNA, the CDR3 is TGTGCCAGCAGCTTAGCAGGACAGGGGTGGGGTGATACGCAGTATTTT. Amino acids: CASSLAGQGWGDTQYF.

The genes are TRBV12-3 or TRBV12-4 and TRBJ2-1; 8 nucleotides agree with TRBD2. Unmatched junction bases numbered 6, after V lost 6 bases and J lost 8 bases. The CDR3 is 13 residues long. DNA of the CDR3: TGTGCCAGCAGATACGGGACTAGTTATGAGCAGTTCTTC. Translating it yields CASRYGTSYEQFF.

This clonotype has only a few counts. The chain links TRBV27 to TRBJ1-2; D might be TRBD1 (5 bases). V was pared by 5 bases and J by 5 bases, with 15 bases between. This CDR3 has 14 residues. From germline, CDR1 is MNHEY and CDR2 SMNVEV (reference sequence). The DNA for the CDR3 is TGTGCCAGCAGTGGGATCGGGGGTTTATATGGCTACACCTTC. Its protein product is CASSGIGGLYGYTF.

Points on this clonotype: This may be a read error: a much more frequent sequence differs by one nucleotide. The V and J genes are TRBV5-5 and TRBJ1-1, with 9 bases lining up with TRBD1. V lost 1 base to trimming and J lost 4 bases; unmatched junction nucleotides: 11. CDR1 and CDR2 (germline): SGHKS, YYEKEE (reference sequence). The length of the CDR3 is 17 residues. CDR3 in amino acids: CASSLHRGQGRITEAFF. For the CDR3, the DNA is TGTGCCAGCAGCTTGCACCGGGGACAGGGAAGGATCACTGAAGCTTTCTTT.

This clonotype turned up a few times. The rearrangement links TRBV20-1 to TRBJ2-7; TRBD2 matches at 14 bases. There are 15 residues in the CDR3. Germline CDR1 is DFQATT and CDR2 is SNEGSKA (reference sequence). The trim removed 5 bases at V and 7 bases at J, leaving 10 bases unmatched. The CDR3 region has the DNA TGCAGTGCTGGCGTTAGACTAGCGGGGGGGCGGGAGCAGTACTTC. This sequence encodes CSAGVRLAGGREQYF.

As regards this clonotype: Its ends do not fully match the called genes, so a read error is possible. The CDR3 loop reads CARSATTGSGTEAFF. As DNA, the CDR3 is TGTGCCCGCAGCGCAACGACAGGGAGCGGCACTGAAGCTTTCTTT. The gene calls are TRBV7-9 and TRBJ1-1; 7 bases line up with TRBD1. The CDR3 runs to 15 residues. Germline V gene data show CDR1 as SEHNR and CDR2 as FQNEAQ (reference sequence).

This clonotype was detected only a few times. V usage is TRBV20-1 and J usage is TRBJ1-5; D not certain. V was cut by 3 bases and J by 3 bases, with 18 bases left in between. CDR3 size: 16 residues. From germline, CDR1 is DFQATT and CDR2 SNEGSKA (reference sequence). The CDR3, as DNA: TGCAGTGCTAGTGAGTTGCGCGTCTCATCCAATCAGCCCCAGCATTTT. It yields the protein CSASELRVSSNQPQHF.

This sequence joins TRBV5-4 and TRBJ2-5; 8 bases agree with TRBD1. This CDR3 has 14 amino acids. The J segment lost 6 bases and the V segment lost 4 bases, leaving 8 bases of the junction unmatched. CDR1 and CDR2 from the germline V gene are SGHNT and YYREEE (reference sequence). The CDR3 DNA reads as TGTGCCAGCAGCGCCTGGACAGGGTTACAGACCCAGTACTTC. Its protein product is CASSAWTGLQTQYF.

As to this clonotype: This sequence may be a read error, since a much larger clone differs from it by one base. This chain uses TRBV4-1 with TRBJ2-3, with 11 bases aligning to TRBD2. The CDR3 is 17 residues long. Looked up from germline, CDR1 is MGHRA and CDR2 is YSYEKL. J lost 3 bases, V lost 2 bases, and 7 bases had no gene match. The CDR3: CASSQSLAGGSTDTQYF. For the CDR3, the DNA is TGCGCCAGCAGCCAATCGCTAGCGGGGGGATCTACAGATACGCAGTATTTT.

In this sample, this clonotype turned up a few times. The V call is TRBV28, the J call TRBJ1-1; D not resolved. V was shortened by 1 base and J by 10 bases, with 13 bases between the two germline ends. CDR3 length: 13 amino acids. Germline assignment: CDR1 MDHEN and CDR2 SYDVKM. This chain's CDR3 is CASSLFPRLGAFF. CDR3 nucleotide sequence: TGTGCCAGCAGTTTATTCCCGCGTCTGGGAGCTTTCTTT.

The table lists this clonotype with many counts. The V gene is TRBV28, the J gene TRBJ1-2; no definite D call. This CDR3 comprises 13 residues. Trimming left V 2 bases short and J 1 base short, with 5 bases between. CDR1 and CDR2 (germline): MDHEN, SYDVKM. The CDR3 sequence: CASSLQLNYGYTF. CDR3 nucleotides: TGTGCCAGCAGTTTACAGCTTAACTATGGCTACACCTTC.

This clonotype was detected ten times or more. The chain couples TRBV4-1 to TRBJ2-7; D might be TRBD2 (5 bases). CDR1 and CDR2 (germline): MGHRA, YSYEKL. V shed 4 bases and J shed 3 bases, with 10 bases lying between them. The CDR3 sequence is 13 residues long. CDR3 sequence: CASSPPGVYEQYF. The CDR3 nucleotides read TGCGCCAGCAGCCCCCCCGGGGTCTACGAGCAGTACTTC.

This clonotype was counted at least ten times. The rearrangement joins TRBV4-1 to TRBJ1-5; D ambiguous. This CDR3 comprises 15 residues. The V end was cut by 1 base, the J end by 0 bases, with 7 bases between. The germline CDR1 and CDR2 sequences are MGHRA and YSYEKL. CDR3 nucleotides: TGCGCCAGCAGCCAAGCCAGGAATAGCAATCAGCCCCAGCATTTT. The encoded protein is CASSQARNSNQPQHF.

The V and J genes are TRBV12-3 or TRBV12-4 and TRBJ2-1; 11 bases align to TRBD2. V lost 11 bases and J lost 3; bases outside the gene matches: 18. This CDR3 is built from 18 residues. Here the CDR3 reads CAPTRVSGGAGFYNEQFF. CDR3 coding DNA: TGTGCCCCTACTAGAGTTAGCGGGGGGGCCGGATTCTACAATGAGCAGTTCTTC.

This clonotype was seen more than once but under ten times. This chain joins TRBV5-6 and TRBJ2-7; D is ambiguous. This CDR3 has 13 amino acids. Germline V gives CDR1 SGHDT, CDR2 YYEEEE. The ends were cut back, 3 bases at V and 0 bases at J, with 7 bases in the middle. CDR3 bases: TGTGCCAGCAGCTGGAGTCCCTCCTACGAGCAGTACTTC. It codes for CASSWSPSYEQYF.